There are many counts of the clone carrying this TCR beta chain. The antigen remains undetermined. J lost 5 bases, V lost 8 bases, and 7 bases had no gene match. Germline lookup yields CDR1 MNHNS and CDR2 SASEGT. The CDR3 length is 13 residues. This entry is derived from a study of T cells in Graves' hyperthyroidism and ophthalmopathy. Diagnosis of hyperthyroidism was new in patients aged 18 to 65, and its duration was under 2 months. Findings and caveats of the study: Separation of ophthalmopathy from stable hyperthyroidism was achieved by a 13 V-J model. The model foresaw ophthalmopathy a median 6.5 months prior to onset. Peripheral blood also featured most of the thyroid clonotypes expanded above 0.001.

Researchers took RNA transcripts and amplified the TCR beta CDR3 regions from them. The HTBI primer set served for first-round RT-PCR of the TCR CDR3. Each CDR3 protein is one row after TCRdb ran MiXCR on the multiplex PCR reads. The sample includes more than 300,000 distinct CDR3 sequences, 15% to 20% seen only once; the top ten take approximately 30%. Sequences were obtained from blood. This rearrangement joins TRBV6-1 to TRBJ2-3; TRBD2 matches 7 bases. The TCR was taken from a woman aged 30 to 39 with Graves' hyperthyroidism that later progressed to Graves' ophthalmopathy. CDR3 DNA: TGTGCCAGCGGGACTAACAGTGAAGATACGCAGTATTTT. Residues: CASGTNSEDTQYF.